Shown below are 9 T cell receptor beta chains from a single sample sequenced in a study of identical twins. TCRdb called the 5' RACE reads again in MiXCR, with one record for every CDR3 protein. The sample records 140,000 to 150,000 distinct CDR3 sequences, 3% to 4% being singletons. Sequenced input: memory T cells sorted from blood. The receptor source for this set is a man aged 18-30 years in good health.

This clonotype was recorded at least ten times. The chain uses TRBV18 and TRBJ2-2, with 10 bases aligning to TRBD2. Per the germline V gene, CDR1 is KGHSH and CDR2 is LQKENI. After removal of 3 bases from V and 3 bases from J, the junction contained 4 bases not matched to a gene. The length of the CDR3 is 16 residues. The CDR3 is CASSPRTSGYTGELFF. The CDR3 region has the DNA TGTGCCAGCTCACCTCGGACTAGCGGCTACACCGGGGAGCTGTTTTTT.

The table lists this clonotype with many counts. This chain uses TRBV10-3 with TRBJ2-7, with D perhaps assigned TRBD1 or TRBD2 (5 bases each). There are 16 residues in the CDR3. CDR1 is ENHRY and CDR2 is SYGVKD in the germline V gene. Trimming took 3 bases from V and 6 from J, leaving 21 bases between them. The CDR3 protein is CAISDSYEGLRSEQYF. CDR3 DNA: TGTGCCATCAGTGACTCATATGAGGGGTTAAGGAGCGAGCAGTACTTC.

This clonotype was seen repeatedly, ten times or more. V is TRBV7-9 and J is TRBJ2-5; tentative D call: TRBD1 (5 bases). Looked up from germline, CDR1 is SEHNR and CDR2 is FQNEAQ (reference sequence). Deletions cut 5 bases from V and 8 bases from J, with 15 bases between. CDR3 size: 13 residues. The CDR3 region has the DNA TGTGCCAGCAGCCAGGGAAGTGCTGACACCCAGTACTTC. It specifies CASSQGSADTQYF.

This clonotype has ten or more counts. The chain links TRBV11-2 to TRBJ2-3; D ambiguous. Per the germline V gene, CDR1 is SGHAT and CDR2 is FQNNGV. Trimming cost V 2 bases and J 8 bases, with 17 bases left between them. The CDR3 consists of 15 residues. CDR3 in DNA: TGTGCCAGCAGCTTACAACCCTCAAGCCTATTTACGCAGTATTTT. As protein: CASSLQPSSLFTQYF.

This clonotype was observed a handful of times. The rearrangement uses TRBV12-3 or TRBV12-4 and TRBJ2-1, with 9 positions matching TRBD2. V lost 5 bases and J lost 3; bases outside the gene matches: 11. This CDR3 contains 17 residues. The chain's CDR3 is CASSVGGGRVGYNEQFF. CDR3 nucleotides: TGTGCCAGCAGTGTAGGGGGCGGGAGGGTCGGCTACAATGAGCAGTTCTTC.

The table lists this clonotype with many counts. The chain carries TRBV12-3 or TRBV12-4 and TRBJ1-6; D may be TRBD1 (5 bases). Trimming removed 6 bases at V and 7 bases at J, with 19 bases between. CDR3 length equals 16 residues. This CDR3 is CASSPRAGGSNSPLHF. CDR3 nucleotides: TGTGCCAGCAGCCCTCGGGCGGGGGGATCGAATTCACCCCTCCACTTT.

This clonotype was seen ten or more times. The CDR3 sequence: CASSLFGGASYNEQFF. CDR3 DNA sequence: TGTGCCAGCAGCTTATTCGGCGGGGCTTCCTACAATGAGCAGTTCTTC. This chain uses TRBV7-8 with TRBJ2-1; perhaps TRBD2 as D (6 bases). Germline V gene sequence: CDR1 SGHVS, CDR2 FQNEAQ. V was trimmed by 2 bases and J by 1 base, leaving 12 bases between them. The CDR3 runs 16 residues.

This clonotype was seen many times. The CDR3 region is CASSSQGWETQYF. CDR3 nucleotide sequence: TGCGCCAGCAGTTCACAGGGTTGGGAGACCCAGTACTTC. The chain uses TRBV10-2 and TRBJ2-5, with D perhaps TRBD1 (6 bases). The CDR3 covers 13 residues. CDR1 and CDR2 (germline): WSHSY, SAAADI. V dropped 5 bases and J dropped 5 bases, with 12 bases sitting between them.

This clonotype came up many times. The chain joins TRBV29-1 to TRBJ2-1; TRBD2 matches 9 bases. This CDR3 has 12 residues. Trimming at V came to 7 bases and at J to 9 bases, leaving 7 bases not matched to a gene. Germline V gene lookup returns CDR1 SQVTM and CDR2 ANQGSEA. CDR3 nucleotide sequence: TGCAGCGGTGCGGGGGGGCCGGGTGAGCAGTTCTTC. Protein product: CSGAGGPGEQFF.